Included here is one T cell receptor beta chain sequence, with context. In this sample, this clonotype turned up many times. It has no known antigen specificity. Qualities for individual bases were not recorded, and no much larger clone is one base off. Ends trimmed: V by 1 base, J by 2 bases; bases unmatched to a gene: 4. CDR1 and CDR2 are read off the germline V gene as KGHSH and LQKENI. Including cysteine and phenylalanine, the CDR3 has 16 amino acids. Left in the record is the CDR3 DNA by itself, 48 bases read in frame from the first base. The 40 or so donors, aged 6 to 90 years, were systemically healthy Caucasian individuals from Russia. Each donor gave ten milliliters of peripheral blood, drawn into EDTA-treated Vacutainer tubes. Ficoll-Paque density-gradient centrifugation was used to isolate PBMCs, with at least 7 million per sample. Total RNA was extracted from PBMCs with Trizol reagent, with at least 5 micrograms obtained per sample. Naive CD45RAhigh/CD27high T cell percentages were measured by flow cytometry on a PBMC aliquot from every donor.

The protocol used for the library was 5' RACE. For sequencing, an Illumina HiSeq 2500 was employed. A second PCR of about 7 to 12 cycles was performed with a sample-barcoded 5' primer and a J-beta primer mix. A template-switch 5' adaptor carrying 12 random nucleotides introduced a unique molecular identifier onto each TCR beta cDNA molecule. Each sample yielded at least 2.5 million CDR3-containing paired-end reads. First-strand cDNA was synthesized from all RNA with the Mint cDNA synthesis kit, primed by a TRBC-specific oligonucleotide. After uracil-DNA glycosylase treatment, a first 18-cycle PCR used universal primers M1SS and BC2_uni_R on all cDNA. The authors' pipeline ran thus. Normalization of each sample was performed by random selection of 1 million high-quality reads, each carrying a distinct molecular identifier. Instead of being binned into consensus sequences, reads that shared molecular identifiers were thrown out. MiTCR, with a Q25 quality threshold and the strictest error-elimination algorithm, was used for CDR3 identification, clonotype clustering and error correction. A nonparametric unseen species model using Euler transformation provided a lower-bound estimate of total TCR beta diversity. TCRdb took the public reads, trimmed them with fastp at Q25, ran MiXCR for clone calling and kept in-frame beta chains. Every CDR3 protein is listed once, alongside the most common genes and DNA of its rows. Here the V and J calls rest on TCRdb's processing, not on the authors' analysis. The sample data list 850,000 or so distinct CDR3 sequences, and 29% of these were observed just once. The top ten clones comprise 17% of the sample.

The record originates from a study of blood T cells in healthy people across ages (dated by TCRdb to about 2015). Context from the whole study: In model experiments, roughly one uniquely barcoded TCR beta cDNA molecule per two T cells was captured by template switching. Using deep sequencing normalized with unique cDNA molecular identifiers, the study measured how TCR beta repertoire diversity changes with age. The donors were split into four age groups: young (average 16 years), middle-aged (roughly 39), aged (more than 55) and long-lived (roughly 88). Donors of different ages were randomly distributed across sequencing lanes to avoid experimental bias. Two additional independent replicas of 1 million unique cDNA reads from the same blood draw were analyzed for two donors (one aged 18 to 30 and one aged 80 or older). What the authors observed across the whole study: Since profiling was done on bulk unsorted PBMCs, naive and antigen-experienced compartments could not be conclusively compared. Estimates of total diversity based on one million sequenced T cells were regarded as lower bounds and as underestimates. The long-lived group showed more naive CD4+ T cells, fewer expanded clones and increased TCR diversity than the aged group, suggesting age selection. A strong correlation was found between observed TCR beta diversity and the percentage of naive T cells measured by flow cytometry. Because the CMV infection status of the donors was unknown, age-related changes in expanded clonotypes may potentially have been confounded. As age increased, observed TCR beta diversity per million T cells dropped in a roughly linear way, and a significant reduction was already evident by age about 36.

The source is a woman aged 80 or over in good health. Sequencing was carried out using blood. The rearrangement combines TRBV18 with TRBJ2-3, with 9 bases in between that match TRBD2. CDR3 protein: CASSPLSGGTTDTQYF. The nucleotides read TGTGCCAGCTCACCACTAAGCGGGGGGACCACAGATACGCAGTATTTT.